Below, 14 T cell receptor beta chains from the same sample are listed, as sequenced in a study of blood T cells in healthy people across ages. Together with a sample-barcoded 5' primer, a J-beta primer mix was included in a second PCR lasting roughly 7 to 11 cycles. MiXCR was run by TCRdb on the 5' RACE reads, yielding one entry per CDR3 protein. The repertoire has approximately 800,000 distinct CDR3 sequences, around 68% of them found once; the top ten carry about a quarter. Input material: blood. Source of these receptors: a man aged 25-40 years in good health.

This clonotype has just a few counts. With a much larger clone just one base away, this may be a read error. The chain links TRBV28 to TRBJ2-1, with unresolved D. The CDR3 runs 11 residues. The germline V and J ends were trimmed by 3 bases and 8 bases, with 5 bases remaining between them. CDR1 is MDHEN, CDR2 SYDVKM, per germline. The CDR3 region is CASSFGHEQFF. In nucleotides, the CDR3 is TGTGCCAGCAGTTTCGGCCATGAGCAGTTCTTC.

V usage is TRBV7-2 and J usage is TRBJ1-5; tentative D call: TRBD1 (6 bases). The CDR3 has 19 residues. Trimming shortened V by 3 bases and J by 0 bases, and 21 bases separated the two germline ends. CDR1 SGHTA and CDR2 FQGNSA come from the germline V gene. CDR3 nucleotides: TGTGCCAGCAGCTTTTCCGGAGGGGGGGGAAGTTATAGCAATCAGCCCCAGCATTTT. It is translated as CASSFSGGGGSYSNQPQHF.

The V call is TRBV29-1, the J call TRBJ2-1; tentative D call: TRBD1 (5 bases). Trimming removed 3 bases at V and 8 bases at J, with 11 bases between. Germline CDR1 SQVTM, CDR2 ANQGSEA. CDR3 length: 12 residues. The CDR3 reads CSVEIRRDEQFF. Written as DNA, the CDR3 is TGCAGCGTTGAGATCCGCAGGGATGAGCAGTTCTTC.

This rearrangement joins TRBV18 to TRBJ2-5, with D possibly being TRBD2 (5 bases). There are 15 residues in the CDR3. Trimming stripped 0 bases from V and 3 bases from J, with 11 bases between. Germline lookup yields CDR1 KGHSH and CDR2 LQKENI. The CDR3 DNA reads as TGTGCCAGCTCACCACCTGGACTGATTGAAGAGACCCAGTACTTC. It encodes CASSPPGLIEETQYF.

This clonotype has just a few counts. The rearrangement joins TRBV12-3 or TRBV12-4 to TRBJ2-1; 9 bases map to TRBD2. Trimming removed 8 bases from V and 9 bases from J; junction bases left unmatched: 14. CDR3 size: 15 residues. DNA for the CDR3: TGTGCCAGCTCTCCCCCCGGGACTAGCTCCGGTGAGCAGTTCTTC. Translating gives CASSPPGTSSGEQFF.

This clonotype is a singleton in its sample. The CDR3 DNA follows: TGTGCCAGCAGATCATCTAACTTCCCTAGGGGCTCACCCCTCCACTTT. The encoded protein is CASRSSNFPRGSPLHF. This chain joins TRBV12-3 or TRBV12-4 and TRBJ1-6; possible D gene TRBD1, 5 bases. The germline V and J ends were trimmed by 6 bases and 10 bases, with 22 bases remaining between them. The CDR3 has 16 residues.

The chain employs TRBV5-5 and TRBJ2-5; D is possibly TRBD1 or TRBD2 (5 bases each). Trimming took off 5 bases at V and 11 bases at J, with 25 bases between the two ends. CDR3 size: 15 residues. Germline values: CDR1 SGHKS, CDR2 YYEKEE (reference sequence). The CDR3 bases are TGTGCCAGCAGTTCCACGGGACGGTACCACAATGAGCAGTACTTC. Translated, it gives CASSSTGRYHNEQYF.

J is TRBJ1-4 and V is TRBV5-5; D is uncertain. V was pared by 2 bases and J by 6 bases, with 14 bases between. The CDR3 has 15 amino acids. Germline values: CDR1 SGHKS, CDR2 YYEKEE (reference sequence). In DNA form, the CDR3 reads TGTGCCAGCAGCTTCAGTCCTTTGGGTGATGAAAAACTGTTTTTT. It translates to CASSFSPLGDEKLFF.

This clonotype was seen many times. V is TRBV20-1 and J is TRBJ2-7, with 11 nucleotides matching TRBD1. After removal of 5 bases from V and 2 bases from J, the junction contained 5 bases not matched to a gene. Germline lookup yields CDR1 DFQATT and CDR2 SNEGSKA (reference sequence). The CDR3 consists of 14 residues. CDR3 region: CSASRDRGTYEQYF. CDR3 nucleotide sequence: TGCAGTGCTTCCCGGGACAGGGGGACCTACGAGCAGTACTTC.

The V gene is TRBV20-1, the J gene TRBJ2-1; D not resolved. The CDR3 totals 14 residues. V was pared by 0 bases and J by 9 bases, with 15 bases between. Germline assignment: CDR1 DFQATT and CDR2 SNEGSKA (reference sequence). The CDR3 is CSARDMTRVIEQFF. DNA of the CDR3: TGCAGTGCTAGAGATATGACCCGGGTGATTGAGCAGTTCTTC.

Regarding this clonotype: One end of the junction is discordant with germline, which a read error may explain. The chain combines TRBV6-1 with TRBJ2-7; D uncertain. The CDR3 extends over 12 amino acids. The germline gives CDR1 MNHNS, CDR2 SASEGT. CDR3 nucleotide sequence: TGTGCCAGCAGCGCTCGGTTCCACGAGCAGCACTTC. The encoded protein is CASSARFHEQHF.

The chain carries TRBV7-2 and TRBJ2-1; 12 nucleotides agree with TRBD2. In germline, CDR1 is SGHTA, CDR2 FQGNSA. The V and J ends lost 3 bases and 2 bases, in that order; junction bases with no gene match: 2. CDR3 length: 16 amino acids. The CDR3 DNA reads as TGTGCCAGCAGCTTCGCTAGCGGGGGGGCCTACAATGAGCAGTTCTTC. Residues: CASSFASGGAYNEQFF.

The rearrangement joins TRBV9 to TRBJ2-5, with D unresolved. The J call is uncertain, as TRBJ2-7 better fits the DNA end. CDR1 and CDR2 (germline): SGDLS, YYNGEE. The length of the CDR3 is 15 residues. The CDR3 DNA follows: TGTGCCAGCAGCGTAGGAGTCGCAGGTTCCTACGAGCAGTACTTC. As protein: CASSVGVAGSYEQYF.

J is TRBJ1-2 and V is TRBV28; 9 bases map to TRBD1. The J segment lost 5 bases and the V segment lost 6 bases, leaving 13 bases of the junction unmatched. The germline gives CDR1 MDHEN, CDR2 SYDVKM. The CDR3 extends over 16 amino acids. DNA for the CDR3: TGTGCCAGCAGGCTACCCTGGGACAGGGAGAAGTATGGCTACACCTTC. Translated, it gives CASRLPWDREKYGYTF.